This T cell receptor (beta chain) emerged from a study of human T cells and chemical hapten exposure. In the source study's methods: Counts of TCRs in each sample centred on a median of around 96,000 and extended from approximately 25,000 to 650,000. A single record per CDR3 protein comes from TCRdb applying MiXCR to the RACE reads. The V and J calls were not made by the authors but by TCRdb's processing. The data show about 42,000 distinct CDR3 sequences, with around 8.9% seen just once and approximately 16% held by the top ten. This CDR3 has 16 residues. In germline, CDR1 is LGHNA, CDR2 YNFKEQ. Unmatched junction bases numbered 3, after V lost 1 base and J lost 0 bases. Time point in this sample: patch test 2, 6 weeks after DPC sensitization. The treatment was: therapeutic diphenylcyclopropenone sensitization with weekly scalp DPC. General observations from the study: There were significantly more large CDR3 similarity clusters among expanded TCRs than among controls.

This clonotype has a count of ten or more. Its antigen is not identified. Sequencing used whole blood, obtained in connection with sensitization to the hapten diphenylcyclopropenone (DPC). The chain combines TRBV4-2 with TRBJ2-1, with 7 bases lining up with TRBD2. This receptor was taken from a woman in her thirties or forties with alopecia areata. Some clones in this sample may be carry-over from other donors' samples. CDR3 loop: CASSQAGGVSYNEQFF. For the CDR3, the DNA is TGTGCCAGCAGCCAAGCGGGGGGAGTCTCCTACAATGAGCAGTTCTTC.